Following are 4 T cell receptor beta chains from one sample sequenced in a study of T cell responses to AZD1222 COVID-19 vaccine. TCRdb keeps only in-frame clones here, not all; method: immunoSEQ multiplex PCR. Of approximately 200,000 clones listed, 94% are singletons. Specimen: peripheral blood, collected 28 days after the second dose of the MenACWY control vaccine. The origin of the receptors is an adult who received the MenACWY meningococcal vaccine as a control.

CDR3 in amino acids: CASSASTGRYGYTF. The CDR3 DNA reads TGTGCCAGCTCAGCCTCGACAGGGCGATATGGCTACACCTTC. The chain has TRBV18 and TRBJ1-2; TRBD1 matches at 7 bases. The CDR3 loop spans 14 amino acids. The germline CDR1 and CDR2 sequences are KGHSH and LQKENI. V lost 5 bases and J lost 5; bases outside the gene matches: 8.

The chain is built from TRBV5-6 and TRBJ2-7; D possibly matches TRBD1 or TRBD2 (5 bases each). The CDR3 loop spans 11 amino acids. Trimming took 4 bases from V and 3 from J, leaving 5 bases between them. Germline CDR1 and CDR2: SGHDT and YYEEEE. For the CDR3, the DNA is TGTGCCAGCAGCGGGGGCTACGAGCAGTACTTC. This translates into CASSGGYEQYF.

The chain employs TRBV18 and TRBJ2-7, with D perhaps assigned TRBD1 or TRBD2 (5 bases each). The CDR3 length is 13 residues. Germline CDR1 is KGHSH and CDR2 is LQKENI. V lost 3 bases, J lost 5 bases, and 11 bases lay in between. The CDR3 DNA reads TGTGCCAGCTCACCGGGACCGACTGACGAGCAGTACTTC. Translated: CASSPGPTDEQYF. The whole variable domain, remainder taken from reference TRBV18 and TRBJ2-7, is NAGVMQNPRHLVRRRGQEARLRCSPMKGHSHVYWYRQLPEEGLKFMVYLQKENIIDESGMPKERFSAEFPKEGPSILRIQQVVRGDSAAYFCASSPGPTDEQYFGPGTRLTVT.

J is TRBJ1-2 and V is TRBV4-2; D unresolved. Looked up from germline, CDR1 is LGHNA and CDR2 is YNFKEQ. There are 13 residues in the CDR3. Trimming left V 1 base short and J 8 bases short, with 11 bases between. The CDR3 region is CASSQAGPPGYTF. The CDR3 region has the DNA TGTGCCAGCAGCCAAGCCGGTCCCCCCGGCTACACCTTC.